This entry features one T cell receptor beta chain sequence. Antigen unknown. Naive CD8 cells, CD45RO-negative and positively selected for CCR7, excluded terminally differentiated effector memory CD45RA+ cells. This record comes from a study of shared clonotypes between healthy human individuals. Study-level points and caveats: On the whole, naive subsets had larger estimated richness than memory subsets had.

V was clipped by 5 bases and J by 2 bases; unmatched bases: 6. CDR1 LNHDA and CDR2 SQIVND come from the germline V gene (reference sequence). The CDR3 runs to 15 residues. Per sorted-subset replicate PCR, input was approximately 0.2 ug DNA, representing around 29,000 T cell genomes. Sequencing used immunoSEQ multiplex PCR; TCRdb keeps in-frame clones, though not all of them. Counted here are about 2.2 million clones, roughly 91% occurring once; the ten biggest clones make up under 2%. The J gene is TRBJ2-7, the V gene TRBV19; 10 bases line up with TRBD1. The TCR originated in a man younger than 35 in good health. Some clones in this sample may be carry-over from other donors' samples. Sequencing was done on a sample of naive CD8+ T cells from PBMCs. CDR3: CASSFGTGEAYEQYF. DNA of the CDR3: TGTGCCAGTAGTTTCGGGACAGGGGAGGCCTACGAGCAGTACTTC.